This T cell receptor beta chain was found in a study of beta chain features in type 1 diabetes. Expressed TCRB transcripts were sequenced after all isolated RNA was converted to cDNA. Clones were read by immunoSEQ multiplex PCR, and TCRdb kept only the in-frame ones, dropping some. The data hold about 360,000 clones, with about 12% observed a single time. Per germline, CDR1 MDHEN and CDR2 SYDVKM. CDR3 length equals 13 residues. Trimming left V 8 bases short and J 2 bases short, with 9 bases between. The sample holds a few counts of this clone. The sequenced material came from naive CD4+ T cells from blood. The receptor comes from a man aged 18 to 29 in good health. The rearrangement uses TRBV28 and TRBJ2-2; perhaps TRBD1 as D (5 bases). As DNA, the CDR3 is TGTGCCAGCCTGACAGAAAACACCGGGGAGCTGTTTTTT. Protein sequence: CASLTENTGELFF.